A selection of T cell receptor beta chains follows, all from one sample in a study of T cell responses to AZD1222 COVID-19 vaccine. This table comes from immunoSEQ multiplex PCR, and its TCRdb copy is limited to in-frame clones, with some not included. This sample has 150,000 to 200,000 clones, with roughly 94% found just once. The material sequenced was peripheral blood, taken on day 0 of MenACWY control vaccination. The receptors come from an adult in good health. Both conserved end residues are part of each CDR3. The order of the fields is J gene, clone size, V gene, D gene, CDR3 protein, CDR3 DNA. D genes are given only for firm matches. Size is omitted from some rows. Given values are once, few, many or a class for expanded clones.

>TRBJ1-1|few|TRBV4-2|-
CASCDERNTEAFF
TGTGCCAGCTGTGACGAGAGGAACACTGAAGCTTTCTTT
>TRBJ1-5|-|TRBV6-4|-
CASSVDGNSNQPQHF
TGTGCCAGCAGTGTGGACGGGAATAGCAATCAGCCCCAGCATTTT
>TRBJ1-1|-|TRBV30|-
CAWSVRQGGTEAFF
TGTGCCTGGAGTGTACGGCAGGGTGGCACTGAAGCTTTCTTT
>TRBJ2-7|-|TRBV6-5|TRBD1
CASIPDRGGYEQYF
TGTGCCAGCATCCCGGACAGGGGTGGGTACGAGCAGTACTTC
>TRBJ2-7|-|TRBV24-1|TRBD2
CATSDAGTRSDEQYF
TGTGCCACCAGTGATGCCGGGACTAGAAGTGACGAGCAGTACTTC
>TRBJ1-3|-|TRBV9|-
CASSVVSGGISGNTIYF
TGTGCCAGCAGCGTAGTCAGCGGGGGAATCTCTGGAAACACCATATATTTT
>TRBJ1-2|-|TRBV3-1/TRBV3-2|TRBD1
CASHRGHEMTF
TGTGCCAGTCACAGGGGCCATGAAATGACCTTC
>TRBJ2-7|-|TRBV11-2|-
CASSKGSFGTYEQYF
TGTGCCAGCAGCAAGGGGTCCTTTGGGACCTACGAGCAGTACTTC
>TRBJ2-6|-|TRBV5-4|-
CASSSGNSGANVLTF
TGTGCCAGCAGCTCCGGGAACTCTGGGGCCAACGTCCTGACTTTC
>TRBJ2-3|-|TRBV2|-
CASSEEYTDTQYF
TGTGCCAGCAGTGAAGAGTACACAGATACGCAGTATTTT
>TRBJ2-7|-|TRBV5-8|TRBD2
CASTLGLAGGTSYEQYF
TGTGCCAGCACCTTGGGATTAGCGGGAGGGACCTCCTACGAGCAGTACTTC
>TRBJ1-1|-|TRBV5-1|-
CASSLARQTEAFF
TGCGCCAGCAGCTTGGCTCGTCAAACTGAAGCTTTCTTT
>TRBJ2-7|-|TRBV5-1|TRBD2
CASSLSSGGPRYEQYF
TGCGCCAGCAGCTTGTCATCGGGGGGACCTAGATACGAGCAGTACTTC
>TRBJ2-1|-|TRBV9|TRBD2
CASSSEAGGADNEQFF
TGTGCCAGCAGCTCCGAGGCGGGAGGCGCCGATAATGAGCAGTTCTTC
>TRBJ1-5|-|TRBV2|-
CASSEEHSNQPQHF
TGTGCCAGCAGTGAAGAGCATAGCAATCAGCCCCAGCATTTT
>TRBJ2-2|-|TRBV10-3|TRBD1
CAISWTGAGELFF
TGTGCCATTTCCTGGACAGGGGCCGGGGAGCTGTTTTTT
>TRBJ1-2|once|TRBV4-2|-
CASSPGADYGYTF
TGTGCCAGCAGCCCTGGGGCGGACTATGGCTACACCTTC
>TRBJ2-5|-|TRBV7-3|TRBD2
CASSLGLAGVETQYF
TGTGCCAGCAGCTTAGGACTAGCGGGAGTTGAGACCCAGTACTTC
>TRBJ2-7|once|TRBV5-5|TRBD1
CASSRDRGKNEQYF
TGTGCCAGCAGCCGAGACAGGGGAAAAAACGAGCAGTACTTC
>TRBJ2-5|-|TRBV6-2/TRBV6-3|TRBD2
CASSFGRGAEETQYF
TGTGCCAGCAGTTTCGGGCGGGGGGCTGAAGAGACCCAGTACTTC
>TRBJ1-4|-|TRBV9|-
CASSVGPATNEKLFF
TGTGCCAGCAGCGTAGGCCCTGCAACTAATGAAAAACTGTTTTTT
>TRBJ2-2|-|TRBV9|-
CASSVGRSSVSVTGELFF
TGTGCCAGCAGCGTAGGGAGGAGTAGCGTAAGTGTCACCGGGGAGCTGTTTTTT
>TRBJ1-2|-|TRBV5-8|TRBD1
CASSLGQGAWYGYTF
TGTGCCAGCAGCTTGGGACAGGGGGCTTGGTATGGCTACACCTTC
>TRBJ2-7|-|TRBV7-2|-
CASSLSRTSTYEQYF
TGTGCCAGCAGCTTATCTCGGACTTCTACCTACGAGCAGTACTTC
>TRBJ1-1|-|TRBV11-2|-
CASSLVPTGMNTEAFF
TGTGCCAGCAGCTTAGTTCCTACAGGGATGAACACTGAAGCTTTCTTT
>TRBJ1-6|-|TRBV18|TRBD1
CASSPRQGAMNSPLHF
TGTGCCAGCTCACCCCGACAGGGGGCGATGAATTCACCCCTCCACTTT
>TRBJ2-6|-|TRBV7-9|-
CASFGGGANVLTF
TGTGCCAGCTTTGGGGGTGGGGCCAACGTCCTGACTTTC
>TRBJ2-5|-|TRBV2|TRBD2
CASSDEGLAGGETQYF
TGTGCCAGCAGTGATGAGGGACTAGCGGGAGGGGAGACCCAGTACTTC
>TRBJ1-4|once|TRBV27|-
CASRSGALEKLFF
TGTGCCAGCAGATCAGGGGCACTAGAAAAACTGTTTTTT
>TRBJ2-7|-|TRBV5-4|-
CASSLDPTGTYEQYF
TGTGCCAGCAGCTTAGACCCTACGGGAACCTACGAGCAGTACTTC
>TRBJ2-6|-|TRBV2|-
CARGGTEGANVLTF
TGTGCCAGGGGCGGGACAGAAGGGGCCAACGTCCTGACTTTC
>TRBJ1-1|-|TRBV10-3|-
CAIGNSGTSPWAGEAFF
TGTGCCATCGGAAACTCCGGGACATCGCCGTGGGCGGGTGAAGCTTTCTTT
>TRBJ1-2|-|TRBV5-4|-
CASSLAEDRAYGYTF
TGTGCCAGCAGCTTGGCCGAGGACCGAGCCTATGGCTACACCTTC
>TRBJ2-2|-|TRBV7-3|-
CASLTLGSGELFF
TGTGCCAGCTTAACCCTAGGTAGCGGGGAGCTGTTTTTT
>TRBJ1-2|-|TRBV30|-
CAWSVRYGYTF
TGTGCCTGGAGTGTCAGATATGGCTACACCTTC
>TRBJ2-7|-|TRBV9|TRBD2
CASSVEGGSNYEQYF
TGTGCCAGCAGCGTAGAGGGCGGGAGTAATTACGAGCAGTACTTC
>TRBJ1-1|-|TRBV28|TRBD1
CASSLQQGRAFF
TGTGCCAGCAGTTTACAACAGGGGAGGGCTTTCTTT
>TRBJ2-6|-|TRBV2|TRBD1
CASSFRTGGAKGANVLTF
TGTGCCAGCAGTTTTCGGACAGGGGGCGCGAAAGGGGCCAACGTCCTGACTTTC
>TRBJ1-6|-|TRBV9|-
CASSVETVNSPLHF
TGTGCCAGCAGCGTAGAGACAGTAAATTCACCCCTCCACTTT
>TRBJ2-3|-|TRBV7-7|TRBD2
CASSSGLAPTDTQYF
TGTGCTAGCAGTTCGGGACTAGCGCCCACAGATACGCAGTATTTT
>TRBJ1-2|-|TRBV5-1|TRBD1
CASSLAGTVYGYTF
TGCGCCAGCAGCTTGGCCGGGACAGTCTATGGCTACACCTTC
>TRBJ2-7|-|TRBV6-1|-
CASSEPRPYEQYF
TGTGCCAGCAGTGAACCCCGACCCTACGAGCAGTACTTC
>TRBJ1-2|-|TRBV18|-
CASSFDRNYGYTF
TGTGCCAGCTCCTTTGACCGTAACTATGGCTACACCTTC